This TCR beta chain was sequenced in a study of T-cell reconstitution after alpha-beta-depleted transplantation in children. Study-wide results and caveats: It was surviving recipient T cells and thymic progenitors that gave some patients high TCRbeta diversity at day 60.

Notes on this clonotype: The antigen remains unidentified.

Construction of the TCRbeta library involved unique molecular identifiers. TCRdb re-analysed the PCR reads in MiXCR, keeping a single row per CDR3 protein. The sample contains some 310,000 distinct CDR3 sequences, approximately 20% of which appear only once. The CDR3 is made up of 13 amino acids. The V gene lost 5 bases and the J gene lost 2 bases, with 10 bases spanning the gap. CDR1 is MGHRA, CDR2 YSYEKL, per germline. The receptor was derived from a male patient between 10 and 17 years old who had a stem cell transplant for acute lymphoblastic leukemia, so the T cells may come from the graft donor. The source was PBMCs, mostly from graft donor cells, collected 180 days after TCRalphabeta/CD19-depleted stem cell transplant. The chain couples TRBV4-1 to TRBJ2-7; D is perhaps TRBD1 (7 bases). The CDR3 nucleotides are TGCGCCAGCAGCGCCAGGGGGGCCTACGAGCAGTACTTC. Protein product: CASSARGAYEQYF.